These 20 T cell receptor beta chains were sequenced from one sample in a study of cytomegalovirus exposure and HLA in healthy donors. The table came from immunoSEQ multiplex PCR; TCRdb's copy has only in-frame clones and leaves some out. The sample includes some 120,000 clones, roughly 89% of them seen just once. Sequencing was performed on PBMCs. These receptors were collected from a woman between 18 and 30 years old in good health and CMV-seronegative.

The V gene is TRBV7-9, the J gene TRBJ1-4, with D unresolved. The germline CDR1 and CDR2 sequences are SEHNR and FQNEAQ (reference sequence). Trimming took 1 base from V and 5 from J, leaving 17 bases between them. This CDR3 has 17 amino acids. In DNA form, the CDR3 reads TGTGCCAGCAGCTTAGGACCTGGGAGATTACGAAATGAAAAACTGTTTTTT. Protein: CASSLGPGRLRNEKLFF.

Here the CDR3 reads CASSQSGTGRSGEQYF. Here the CDR3 DNA reads TGCGCCAGCAGTCAATCGGGGACAGGGAGGTCGGGCGAGCAGTACTTC. The chain joins TRBV23-1 to TRBJ2-7, with 9 bases matching TRBD1. TRBV23-1 is reported as an ORF; its role is uncertain. V gave up 0 bases and J gave up 6 bases; unmatched junction bases: 9. This CDR3 has 16 residues.

J is TRBJ1-1 and V is TRBV15; D is possibly TRBD1 (6 bases). The CDR3 loop spans 14 amino acids. The V and J ends lost 1 base and 1 base respectively, with 7 bases between them. Germline V gene data show CDR1 as LNHNV and CDR2 as YYDKDF (reference sequence). The CDR3, as DNA: TGTGCCACCAGCAGAGGACAGGAGAACACTGAAGCTTTCTTT. It is translated as CATSRGQENTEAFF.

This chain joins TRBV2 and TRBJ2-7, with 7 bases aligning to TRBD1. The CDR3 covers 15 residues. Germline V gene lookup returns CDR1 SNHLY and CDR2 FYNNEI. Trimming cost V 4 bases and J 3 bases; bases outside gene matches: 9. The CDR3 loop is CASSGGGGSRYEQYF. CDR3 bases: TGTGCCAGCAGTGGAGGGGGCGGGTCCCGCTACGAGCAGTACTTC.

The V and J genes are TRBV7-9 and TRBJ2-2; 7 bases fit TRBD1. Germline V CDR1 and CDR2: SEHNR, FQNEAQ (reference sequence). V lost 3 bases and J lost 6; bases outside the gene matches: 13. The CDR3 covers 17 residues. The CDR3 is CASSFLPSNRGAGELFF. The CDR3 nucleotides are TGTGCCAGCAGCTTTCTTCCCAGTAACAGGGGAGCCGGGGAGCTGTTTTTT.

This clone was detected only once. The chain recombines TRBV15 with TRBJ2-2, with D possibly being TRBD2 (6 bases). The CDR3 spans 15 residues. The germline CDR1 and CDR2 sequences are LNHNV and YYDKDF (reference sequence). V was trimmed by 0 bases and J by 6 bases, leaving 11 bases between them. The DNA of the CDR3 is TGTGCCACCAGCAGAGATCGGAGGGTGCCCGGGGAGCTGTTTTTT. It translates to CATSRDRRVPGELFF. Full variable domain (rest looked up from reference TRBV15 and TRBJ2-2): DAMVIQNPRYQVTQFGKPVTLSCSQTLNHNVMYWYQQKSSQAPKLLFHYYDKDFNNEADTPDNFQSRRPNTSFCFLDIRSPGLGDTAMYLCATSRDRRVPGELFFGEGSRLTVL.

As concerns this clone: Other DNA sequences in the sample encode the same CDR3. V is TRBV9 and J is TRBJ2-3, with 8 bases matching TRBD2. Germline CDR1 reads SGDLS; CDR2 reads YYNGEE. J lost 0 bases, V lost 0 bases, and 3 bases had no gene match. The CDR3 covers 16 residues. CDR3 loop: CASSVAASGSTDTQYF. CDR3 DNA: TGTGCCAGCAGCGTAGCGGCTAGCGGGAGCACAGATACGCAGTATTTT.

The chain combines TRBV10-3 with TRBJ2-2, with 11 bases lining up with TRBD2. V lost 10 bases to trimming and J lost 6 bases; unmatched junction nucleotides: 7. The CDR3 loop spans 14 amino acids. Germline values: CDR1 ENHRY, CDR2 SYGVKD. The CDR3, as DNA: TGTGCCACCCGCTTACTAGCGGGAGCCGGGGAGCTGTTTTTT. It specifies CATRLLAGAGELFF.

This chain joins TRBV5-8 and TRBJ1-2; no reliable D call. V gave up 4 bases and J gave up 0 bases, with 13 bases separating them. The CDR3 totals 15 residues. Germline V CDR1 and CDR2: SGHTS, YDEGEE. CDR3 region: CASSPSSASNYGYTF. The CDR3 DNA is TGTGCCAGCAGCCCCAGTTCCGCCTCTAACTATGGCTACACCTTC.

V gene TRBV19 combines with J gene TRBJ2-1, with 8 bases aligning to TRBD2. Unmatched junction bases numbered 3, after V lost 1 base and J lost 7 bases. Germline lookup yields CDR1 LNHDA and CDR2 SQIVND (reference sequence). This CDR3 spans 14 amino acids. CDR3 residues: CASSIVAGWNEQFF. CDR3 coding DNA: TGTGCCAGTAGTATAGTAGCGGGATGGAATGAGCAGTTCTTC.

This clone was recorded only once. The chain uses TRBV5-5 and TRBJ1-1; 8 bases line up with TRBD1. V was pared by 3 bases and J by 4 bases, with 5 bases of the junction left unmatched. Germline lookup yields CDR1 SGHKS and CDR2 YYEKEE (reference sequence). This CDR3 spans 14 amino acids. CDR3 loop: CASSYYTGGTEAFF. The CDR3 region has the DNA TGTGCCAGCAGCTATTATACAGGGGGCACTGAAGCTTTCTTT.

The chain uses TRBV11-3 and TRBJ1-1; D perhaps matches TRBD1 (6 bases). Germline V CDR1 and CDR2: SGHNT, YENEEA. Trimming removed 3 bases at V and 11 bases at J, with 16 bases between. CDR3 length: 13 residues. The CDR3 reads CASSFPGHLAAFF. In DNA form, the CDR3 reads TGTGCCAGCAGCTTCCCGGGACACCTCGCCGCTTTCTTT.

The chain links TRBV19 to TRBJ2-6, with 11 bases that match TRBD1. Germline V gene lookup returns CDR1 LNHDA and CDR2 SQIVND (reference sequence). V lost 9 bases, J lost 0 bases, and 1 base stayed unmatched. The CDR3 runs 15 residues. This CDR3 reads CASGTGGSGANVLTF. For the CDR3, the DNA is TGTGCCAGCGGGACAGGGGGCTCTGGGGCCAACGTCCTGACTTTC.

V is TRBV5-1 and J is TRBJ2-7; the D gene is possibly TRBD2 (6 bases). This CDR3 spans 17 amino acids. Trimming left V 0 bases short and J 0 bases short, with 16 bases between. The V gene's germline CDR1 is SGHRS and CDR2 YFSETQ. The CDR3 region has the DNA TGCGCCAGCAGCTTGGGGGGACGGGACTCACTCTCCTACGAGCAGTACTTC. Amino acid sequence: CASSLGGRDSLSYEQYF.

The CDR3, as DNA: TGTGCCAGCAGCTTGGGACTAGCGGGAGATGAGCAGTTCTTC. This gives the protein CASSLGLAGDEQFF. The rearrangement links TRBV5-6 to TRBJ2-1, with 12 bases that match TRBD2. V lost 0 bases to trimming and J lost 8 bases; unmatched junction nucleotides: 0. Germline V gives CDR1 SGHDT, CDR2 YYEEEE. This CDR3 has 14 amino acids.

The CDR3 is CASSPTFGNEKLFF. DNA of the CDR3: TGTGCCAGCAGCCCGACTTTCGGCAATGAAAAACTGTTTTTT. The chain uses TRBV7-2 and TRBJ1-4; D is unclear. Germline loops: CDR1 SGHTA, CDR2 FQGNSA. This CDR3 contains 14 residues. V was cut by 5 bases and J by 5 bases, with 12 bases left in between.

The chain recombines TRBV6-5 with TRBJ2-2, with D perhaps matching TRBD1 (5 bases). This CDR3 is built from 14 residues. Germline CDR1 and CDR2: MNHEY and SVGAGI. Trimming left V 0 bases short and J 5 bases short, with 7 bases between. Here the CDR3 reads CASSYSQGTGELFF. The CDR3 coding sequence is TGTGCCAGCAGTTACTCCCAGGGTACCGGGGAGCTGTTTTTT.

The chain couples TRBV7-2 to TRBJ2-1; D gene ambiguous. This CDR3 has 13 amino acids. Germline values: CDR1 SGHTA, CDR2 FQGNSA. Trimming took off 1 base at V and 6 bases at J, with 7 bases between the two ends. The CDR3 DNA reads TGTGCCAGCAGCTTAGTTTTCAGCAATGAGCAGTTCTTC. It specifies CASSLVFSNEQFF.

J is TRBJ2-2 and V is TRBV29-1, with 10 bases identical to TRBD1. CDR3 length equals 17 residues. V was clipped by 6 bases and J by 5 bases; unmatched bases: 15. Looked up from germline, CDR1 is SQVTM and CDR2 is ANQGSEA. In DNA form, the CDR3 reads TGCAGCGTGGGCCTTTTCGGGACAGGGGTATTTACCGGGGAGCTGTTTTTT. Amino acids: CSVGLFGTGVFTGELFF.

The chain joins TRBV2 to TRBJ2-7, with TRBD2 matching 12 bases. V lost 6 bases and J lost 3; bases outside the gene matches: 6. The CDR3 runs to 15 residues. CDR1 SNHLY and CDR2 FYNNEI come from the germline V gene. The CDR3 region is CASRAQGLAGYEQYF. In nucleotides, the CDR3 is TGTGCCAGCAGGGCCCAGGGACTAGCGGGCTACGAGCAGTACTTC. Drawing the rest from reference TRBV2 and TRBJ2-7, the complete variable domain is EPEVTQTPSHQVTQMGQEVILRCVPISNHLYFYWYRQILGQKVEFLVSFYNNEISEKSEIFDDQFSVERPDGSNFTLKIRSTKLEDSAMYFCASRAQGLAGYEQYFGPGTRLTVT.